This TCR beta chain was documented in a study of beta chain features in type 1 diabetes. Expressed TCRB transcripts were sequenced because the isolated RNA had all been reverse transcribed beforehand. Profiling relied on immunoSEQ multiplex PCR, and the TCRdb table lists in-frame clones only, not all of them. The sample has more than 15,000 clones; 55% are singletons. Per the germline V gene, CDR1 is KGHSH and CDR2 is LQKENI. J lost 0 bases, V lost 1 base, and 7 bases had no gene match. The CDR3 contains 19 residues. Note on this clone: Antigen: not known.

Findings and limits, study-wide: There was a possibility that cDNA sequencing over-represented cells with high TCR expression.

This receptor was identified in a young woman in good health. The V and J genes are TRBV18 and TRBJ2-6; 9 positions match TRBD2. The material sequenced was stem cell memory CD4+ T cells from blood. CDR3 bases: TGTGCCAGCTCACCACAAAGGCTAGCGGGGAACTCTGGGGCCAACGTCCTGACTTTC. Its protein is CASSPQRLAGNSGANVLTF.